This T cell receptor (beta chain) was sequenced in a study of blood T cell repertoires in COVID-19. Overall study: The United States, Italy and Spain were the sources of the acute and convalescent COVID-19 samples. From T cells, B-cell-depleted T cells, or PBMCs came the material, which was cDNA or gDNA.

This clone was seen only a few times. Original analysis: Nucleated cell counts were estimated from reference gene primer amplification. This table comes from immunoSEQ multiplex PCR, and its TCRdb copy is limited to in-frame clones, with some not included. D and trimming come from the DNA, and the V and J calls and clone size come from that table. The table records some 140,000 clones, 75% to 85% of them present only once. With V trimmed by 7 bases and J by 7 bases, 9 bases remained unmatched. The CDR3 length is 13 residues. Looked up from germline, CDR1 is SGHNT and CDR2 is YYREEE (reference sequence). Enrolled during active infection, Seattle patients were then followed longitudinally.

Input material: peripheral blood. The genes are TRBV5-4 and TRBJ1-2, with 8 bases identical to TRBD1. This receptor was obtained from a woman in her sixties or seventies with COVID-19, enrolled during active disease. In DNA form, the CDR3 reads TGTGCCAGCGGGCCGGGACAGGATGGTGGCTACACCTTC. Translation: CASGPGQDGGYTF.